The 15 T cell receptor beta chains reported below all come from one sample, sequenced in a study of OX40 agonist ivuxolimab in advanced cancers. The protocol was immunoSEQ multiplex PCR, while the TCRdb copy is restricted to in-frame clones and leaves out a portion. The sample yields some 35,000 clones, over 85% seen once. The specimen comprised CD4+ or CD8+ T cells sorted from blood, sampled in a trial of the OX40 agonist ivuxolimab. The receptor source for this set is an adult with an advanced solid tumor such as melanoma, head and neck, liver or kidney cancer.

The J gene is TRBJ1-5, the V gene TRBV10-2, with 8 nucleotides matching TRBD1. CDR3 length: 14 amino acids. From germline, CDR1 is WSHSY and CDR2 SAAADI. V dropped 5 bases and J dropped 4; count of bases not matched to a gene: 4. CDR3 in DNA: TGCGCCAGCAGTCTGACAGGGGATAATCAGCCCCAGCATTTT. Its protein is CASSLTGDNQPQHF.

This chain joins TRBV4-1 and TRBJ2-7; TRBD1 aligns across 11 bases. The trim removed 3 bases at V and 2 bases at J, leaving 3 bases unmatched. The CDR3 covers 15 residues. Germline CDR1 and CDR2: MGHRA and YSYEKL. The CDR3 nucleotides read TGCGCCAGCAGCCAGGGACAGGGGGGAACCTACGAGCAGTACTTC. Protein sequence: CASSQGQGGTYEQYF.

The chain recombines TRBV6-1 with TRBJ1-5, with D maybe TRBD1 (5 bases). The CDR3 sequence is 14 residues long. V was pared by 2 bases and J by 6 bases, with 11 bases between. In germline, CDR1 is MNHNS, CDR2 SASEGT. In nucleotides, the CDR3 is TGTGCCAGCAGTGAACAGGGATCGGGTCAGCCCCAGCATTTT. Amino acids: CASSEQGSGQPQHF.

This clone was counted once. The chain uses TRBV7-2 and TRBJ1-4; a weak D match, TRBD1 (5 bases). The CDR3 contains 13 residues. The germline V gene encodes CDR1 SGHTA and CDR2 FQGNSA. V was trimmed by 7 bases and J by 7 bases, leaving 13 bases between them. As DNA, the CDR3 is TGTGCCAGCACGACAGTAGGAAGTGAAAAACTGTTTTTT. It specifies CASTTVGSEKLFF.

The chain joins TRBV28 to TRBJ1-1; D perhaps matches TRBD1 (5 bases). CDR3 length: 15 amino acids. V was cut by 6 bases and J by 1 base, with 15 bases left in between. From germline, CDR1 is MDHEN and CDR2 SYDVKM. In DNA form, the CDR3 reads TGTGCCAGCAGGGGGCTTGAGGGGCCGAACACTGAAGCTTTCTTT. Encoded protein: CASRGLEGPNTEAFF.

The chain carries TRBV9 and TRBJ2-5; 12 bases line up with TRBD2. Germline CDR1 reads SGDLS; CDR2 reads YYNGEE. The CDR3 totals 15 residues. After removal of 4 bases from V and 5 bases from J, the junction contained 6 bases not matched to a gene. CDR3 residues: CASSPTSGSKETQYF. The CDR3 coding sequence is TGTGCCAGCAGCCCGACTAGCGGGAGTAAGGAGACCCAGTACTTC.

This clone appeared once. The V gene is TRBV6-1, the J gene TRBJ2-7; the D call may be TRBD1 or TRBD2 (6 bases each). The V gene's germline CDR1 is MNHNS and CDR2 SASEGT. This CDR3 is 14 amino acids long. The V gene lost 5 bases and the J gene lost 3 bases, with 14 bases spanning the gap. The CDR3 DNA follows: TGTGCCAGCAGTCTGAACAGGGAGGACTACGAGCAGTACTTC. As protein: CASSLNREDYEQYF.

The rearrangement uses TRBV9 and TRBJ2-7; D is ambiguous. Trimming left V 5 bases short and J 0 bases short, with 9 bases between. The CDR3 is made up of 13 amino acids. CDR1 and CDR2 from the germline V gene are SGDLS and YYNGEE. The CDR3 sequence: CASRAESSYEQYF. As DNA, the CDR3 is TGTGCCAGCAGGGCGGAAAGCTCCTACGAGCAGTACTTC.

The genes are TRBV2 and TRBJ1-6; no definite D call. Germline values: CDR1 SNHLY, CDR2 FYNNEI. This CDR3 is built from 13 residues. Trimming left V 7 bases short and J 8 bases short, with 12 bases between. DNA of the CDR3: TGTGCCAGCATCCCCCTCCTAGATTCACCCCTCCACTTT. It is translated as CASIPLLDSPLHF.

The chain couples TRBV27 to TRBJ2-1; D may correspond to TRBD1 or TRBD2 (5 bases each). In germline, CDR1 is MNHEY, CDR2 SMNVEV (reference sequence). This CDR3 spans 12 amino acids. V shed 2 bases and J shed 8 bases, with 7 bases lying between them. The CDR3 DNA is TGTGCCAGCAGTTTACAGGGACATGAGCAGTTCTTC. It is translated as CASSLQGHEQFF.

The gene calls are TRBV6-1 and TRBJ2-5; D may be TRBD1 or TRBD2 (6 bases each). V lost 8 bases to trimming and J lost 6 bases, with 16 bases between them. The germline gives CDR1 MNHNS, CDR2 SASEGT. The CDR3 sequence is 13 residues long. CDR3 sequence reads: CASVGAGGKTQYF. DNA of the CDR3: TGTGCCAGCGTGGGGGCAGGCGGGAAGACCCAGTACTTC.

The V and J genes are TRBV30 and TRBJ1-1; tentatively, D is TRBD1 (5 bases). Germline lookup yields CDR1 GTSNPN and CDR2 SVGIG (reference sequence). The CDR3 is made up of 14 amino acids. V was trimmed by 3 bases and J by 4 bases, leaving 15 bases between them. CDR3: CAWRRQLKATEAFF. CDR3 nucleotide sequence: TGTGCCTGGAGGAGACAGCTGAAAGCCACTGAAGCTTTCTTT.

The chain combines TRBV29-1 with TRBJ2-1, with 9 positions matching TRBD1. Germline V gene data show CDR1 as SQVTM and CDR2 as ANQGSEA. The CDR3 is made up of 14 amino acids. V trimming: 8 bases; J trimming: 8 bases; junction bases outside the gene matches: 13. The CDR3 DNA follows: TGCAGCTGTGCTGGACAGGGGATAGGCTATGAGCAGTTCTTC. Its translation: CSCAGQGIGYEQFF.

The chain is built from TRBV27 and TRBJ2-7; D gene unclear. V lost 4 bases to trimming and J lost 2 bases, with 15 bases between them. The CDR3 runs 15 residues. CDR1 and CDR2 (germline): MNHEY, SMNVEV (reference sequence). As DNA, the CDR3 is TGTGCCAGCAGTTCGAGCCCACACTTAGCCTACGAGCAGTACTTC. The encoded protein is CASSSSPHLAYEQYF.

This rearrangement joins TRBV11-2 to TRBJ1-2; D gene ambiguous. V lost 7 bases, J lost 2 bases, and 14 bases lay in between. Germline loops: CDR1 SGHAT, CDR2 FQNNGV. This CDR3 is 14 amino acids long. The CDR3 is CASTRPVQNYGYTF. The CDR3 DNA sequence: TGTGCCAGCACCCGCCCGGTACAGAACTATGGCTACACCTTC.